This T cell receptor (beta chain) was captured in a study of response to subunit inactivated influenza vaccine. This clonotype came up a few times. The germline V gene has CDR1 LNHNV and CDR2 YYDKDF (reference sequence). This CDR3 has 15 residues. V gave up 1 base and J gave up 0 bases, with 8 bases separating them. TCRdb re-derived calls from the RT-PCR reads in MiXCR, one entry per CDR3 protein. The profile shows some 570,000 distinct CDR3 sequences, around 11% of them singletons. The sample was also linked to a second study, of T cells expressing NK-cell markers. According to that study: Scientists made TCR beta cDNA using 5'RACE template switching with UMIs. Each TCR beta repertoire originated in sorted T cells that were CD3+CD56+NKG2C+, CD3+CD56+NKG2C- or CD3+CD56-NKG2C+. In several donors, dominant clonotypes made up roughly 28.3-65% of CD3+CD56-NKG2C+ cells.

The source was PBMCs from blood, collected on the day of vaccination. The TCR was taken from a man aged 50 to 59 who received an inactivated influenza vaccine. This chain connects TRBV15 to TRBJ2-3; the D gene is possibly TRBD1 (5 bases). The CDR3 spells CATSRGQTSTDTQYF. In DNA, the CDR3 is TGTGCCACCAGCAGAGGACAGACGAGCACAGATACGCAGTATTTT.